This TCR beta chain stems from a study of graft-versus-host responses after intestinal transplantation. Turning to the study itself: Among the recipients, transplants were multivisceral, liver-intestinal, or isolated intestinal. Study-level results: Detection of GvH clones occurred in recipient marrow, and some had their first appearance in ileum or blood.

This clone was seen more than once but under ten times. Its antigen is undetermined. Looked up from germline, CDR1 is SGDLS and CDR2 is YYNGEE. V shed 3 bases, J shed 5 bases, and the junction held 5 bases outside the gene matches. The CDR3 runs 14 residues. Profiling relied on immunoSEQ multiplex PCR, and the TCRdb table lists in-frame clones only, not all of them. Of around 90,000 clones listed, roughly 89% are singletons. Material: unstimulated CD4+ T cells sorted from spleen or lymph node cells, obtained before intestinal transplant. The sequence derives from a human donor who received an intestinal transplant. This sequence joins TRBV9 and TRBJ2-1, with 7 nucleotides matching TRBD2. The DNA for the CDR3 is TGTGCCAGCAGCGCAACTAGCGTTGACAATGAGCAGTTCTTC. Translated: CASSATSVDNEQFF.